These 6 T cell receptor beta chains came from one sample sequenced in a study of cytomegalovirus exposure and HLA in healthy donors. PCR primers comprised 60 Vbeta and 13 Jbeta primers. Libraries were prepared by immunoSEQ multiplex PCR; TCRdb keeps only in-frame clonotypes and omits some of them. The sample lists about 170,000 clones, 80% occurring once. Sequenced material: PBMCs. The receptors originated from a woman in her forties or fifties in good health and CMV-seropositive.

The gene calls are TRBV7-2 and TRBJ2-3, with 7 bases lining up with TRBD1. This CDR3 region has 16 residues. The V gene's germline CDR1 is SGHTA and CDR2 FQGNSA. V lost 5 bases, J lost 0 bases, and 8 bases stayed unmatched. In nucleotides, the CDR3 is TGTGCCAGCAGCCCAGACAGGGCCTTCAGCACAGATACGCAGTATTTT. Translated, it gives CASSPDRAFSTDTQYF.

This chain uses TRBV7-2 with TRBJ1-2; a possible D gene is TRBD1 (6 bases). CDR1 and CDR2 (germline): SGHTA, FQGNSA. This CDR3 has 17 amino acids. V shed 4 bases and J shed 5 bases, with 23 bases lying between them. The CDR3 coding sequence is TGTGCCAGCAGCTCATTGGCCCGACCGACAGGAGAGTATGGCTACACCTTC. This encodes CASSSLARPTGEYGYTF. Variable domain in full (rest from reference TRBV7-2 and TRBJ1-2): GAGVSQSPSNKVTEKGKDVELRCDPISGHTALYWYRQSLGQGLEFLIYFQGNSAPDKSGLPSDRFSAERTGGSVSTLTIQRTQQEDSAVYLCASSSLARPTGEYGYTFGSGTRLTVV.

J is TRBJ2-7 and V is TRBV7-2; D is unresolved. This CDR3 spans 11 amino acids. Trimming removed 3 bases from V and 3 bases from J, with 3 bases in between. Germline V gene sequence: CDR1 SGHTA, CDR2 FQGNSA. The CDR3 spells CASSFYYEQYF. Written as DNA, the CDR3 is TGTGCCAGCAGCTTTTACTACGAGCAGTACTTC.

This sequence joins TRBV19 and TRBJ1-5; a weak D match, TRBD1 (6 bases). CDR3 length: 15 residues. V shed 3 bases and J shed 3 bases, with 12 bases lying between them. CDR1 LNHDA and CDR2 SQIVND come from the germline V gene (reference sequence). The CDR3 DNA sequence: TGTGCCAGTAGTATCATGGGGGCTTTCAATCAGCCCCAGCATTTT. Encoded protein: CASSIMGAFNQPQHF. Using reference TRBV19 and TRBJ1-5 for the parts outside the CDR3, the full variable domain is DGGITQSPKYLFRKEGQNVTLSCEQNLNHDAMYWYRQDPGQGLRLIYYSQIVNDFQKGDIAEGYSVSREKKESFPLTVTSAQKNPTAFYLCASSIMGAFNQPQHFGDGTRLSIL.

To note about this clone: Sequence at one end of the junction differs from germline and may be a read error. The chain employs TRBV7-8 and TRBJ1-3; unclear D gene. Germline V gene data show CDR1 as SGHVS and CDR2 as FQNEAQ. The length of the CDR3 is 14 residues. In DNA, the CDR3 is TGTGTCAGCAGCTTAGCGTACTCTGGAAACACCATATATTTT. This encodes CVSSLAYSGNTIYF.

In this sample, this clone turned up a few times. This chain links TRBV5-1 with TRBJ1-1, with D perhaps TRBD1 (5 bases). CDR1 and CDR2 from the germline V gene are SGHRS and YFSETQ. The germline V and J ends were trimmed by 3 bases and 2 bases, with 14 bases remaining between them. The CDR3 extends over 15 amino acids. The CDR3 region is CASSWGGNSNTEAFF. The CDR3 nucleotides read TGCGCCAGCAGCTGGGGGGGAAACAGTAACACTGAAGCTTTCTTT.